This TCR beta chain was retrieved from a study of breast tumors, draining lymph nodes, adjacent tissues. This clonotype was counted at least ten times. Its antigen is as yet unknown. The study, taken as a whole, reports: Tumors had less TCR diversity than lymph nodes, more than nontumor tissue.

CDR3 length: 13 amino acids. V gave up 2 bases and J gave up 6 bases, with 5 bases separating them. CDR1 SNHLY and CDR2 FYNNEI come from the germline V gene. TCRdb ran MiXCR on the multiplex PCR reads and lists one entry per CDR3 protein. The sample contains some 110,000 distinct CDR3 sequences, less than 40% of which appear only once. Samples came from axillary lymph nodes draining the breast cancer. This clonotype was sampled from a female donor with breast cancer. Some clones in this sample may be carry-over from other donors' samples. The material sequenced was axillary lymph node tissue. The V and J genes are TRBV2 and TRBJ1-6; unclear D gene. The CDR3 DNA reads as TGTGCCAGCAGTGAACTACGTAATTCACCCCTCCACTTT. Amino acids: CASSELRNSPLHF. Supplemented by reference TRBV2 and TRBJ1-6, the full variable domain reads EPEVTQTPSHQVTQMGQEVILRCVPISNHLYFYWYRQILGQKVEFLVSFYNNEISEKSEIFDDQFSVERPDGSNFTLKIRSTKLEDSAMYFCASSELRNSPLHFGNGTRLTVT.